Each of the 32 T cell receptor beta chains below was sequenced from the same sample in a study of blood T cells in healthy people across ages (dated by TCRdb to the mid-2010s). Preparation of the library involved 5' RACE. Data came from an Illumina HiSeq 2500. The second PCR ran for about 7 to 11 cycles and used a J-beta primer mix along with a sample-barcoded 5' primer. The public reads were reanalyzed by TCRdb: fastp trimming at Q25, MiXCR alignment, in-frame beta chains only. Each entry is one CDR3 protein sequence, shown with its most common DNA and genes. This sample gives under 800,000 distinct CDR3 sequences in total; around 21% of them show up just once. The ten most abundant clones make up approximately 3.7% of the sample. The sequencing sample was made of blood. These receptor sequences come from a man aged 65 to 79 in good health.

The chain combines TRBV6-5 with TRBJ1-3; D unresolved. From germline, CDR1 is MNHEY and CDR2 SVGAGI. The CDR3 is made up of 15 amino acids. The ends were cut back, 2 bases at V and 3 bases at J, with 11 bases in the middle. DNA for the CDR3: TGTGCCAGCAGTTACCGACGGGATAATGGAAACACCATATATTTT. Its protein is CASSYRRDNGNTIYF.

This clonotype came up a few times. The chain combines TRBV27 with TRBJ1-5; D possibly corresponds to TRBD1 (6 bases). Germline CDR1 reads MNHEY; CDR2 reads SMNVEV (reference sequence). V was clipped by 8 bases and J by 4 bases, with 15 bases between them. The CDR3 has 14 residues. CDR3 amino acids: CASSPQGRNQPQHF. The DNA for the CDR3 is TGTGCCAGCTCTCCACAGGGACGAAATCAGCCCCAGCATTTT.

The chain uses TRBV20-1 and TRBJ2-7, with 8 bases fitting TRBD2. This CDR3 comprises 14 residues. CDR1 is DFQATT and CDR2 is SNEGSKA in the germline V gene (reference sequence). J gave up 3 bases and V 1 base, and 5 bases lay outside the gene matches. The CDR3 DNA reads TGCAGTGCTAGAGCGCCTAGCGGGCGCTACGAGCAGTACTTC. It encodes CSARAPSGRYEQYF.

This clonotype was seen a few times. The chain combines TRBV6-5 with TRBJ2-7, with no clear D. Trimming shortened V by 8 bases and J by 2 bases, and 10 bases separated the two germline ends. Germline V gene sequence: CDR1 MNHEY, CDR2 SVGAGI. This CDR3 is 12 amino acids long. CDR3 protein: CASSTPAYEQYF. The CDR3 region has the DNA TGTGCCAGCTCCACCCCCGCCTACGAGCAGTACTTC.

In its sample, this clonotype was seen a few times. The J gene is TRBJ1-1, the V gene TRBV4-2; 7 nucleotides line up with TRBD1. CDR3 length: 16 amino acids. With V trimmed by 1 base and J by 0 bases, 5 bases remained unmatched. Germline values: CDR1 LGHNA, CDR2 YNFKEQ. CDR3 sequence reads: CASSQGTGHLNTEAFF. The CDR3 DNA reads as TGTGCCAGCAGCCAAGGGACAGGTCATCTGAACACTGAAGCTTTCTTT.

The CDR3 loop reads CASSLQTQENTEAFF. CDR3 nucleotide sequence: TGTGCCAGCAGCTTACAGACCCAGGAGAACACTGAAGCTTTCTTT. The chain links TRBV11-2 to TRBJ1-1, with D hard to call. Germline values: CDR1 SGHAT, CDR2 FQNNGV. CDR3 length equals 15 residues. V lost 2 bases and J 1 base, leaving 11 bases between the germline ends.

In this sample, this clonotype turned up a few times. The V and J genes are TRBV28 and TRBJ1-5; TRBD1 agrees at 7 bases. Germline trimming cut 6 bases from V and 1 base from J; bases unmatched to any gene: 6. This CDR3 region has 15 residues. The V gene's germline CDR1 is MDHEN and CDR2 SYDVKM. The CDR3 sequence: CASSPGTVSNQPQHF. The CDR3 DNA reads TGTGCCAGCAGCCCCGGGACAGTGAGCAATCAGCCCCAGCATTTT.

The rearrangement joins TRBV4-2 to TRBJ2-3; D is unclear. CDR1 LGHNA and CDR2 YNFKEQ come from the germline V gene. V was trimmed by 4 bases and J by 4 bases, leaving 6 bases between them. The CDR3 sequence is 12 residues long. The CDR3 is CASSREADTQYF. The CDR3, as DNA: TGTGCCAGCAGCCGAGAAGCAGATACGCAGTATTTT.

The chain combines TRBV10-3 with TRBJ2-7, with a tentative D call TRBD1 (5 bases). V was shortened by 10 bases and J by 3 bases, with 13 bases between the two germline ends. The CDR3 contains 12 residues. In germline, CDR1 is ENHRY, CDR2 SYGVKD. In DNA, the CDR3 is TGTGCCACACAGGACACTTACTACGAGCAGTACTTC. Amino acids: CATQDTYYEQYF.

The rearrangement uses TRBV6-4 and TRBJ2-3; D is uncertain. The CDR3 loop spans 15 amino acids. Germline V CDR1 and CDR2: MRHNA, SNTAGT. Trimming pared 3 bases from V and 4 bases from J, leaving 14 bases between. The CDR3 DNA reads TGTGCCAGCAGTGAATGTTGTCCAAGCCCAGATACGCAGTATTTT. Amino acids: CASSECCPSPDTQYF.

Ten or more counts support this clonotype. J is TRBJ2-1 and V is TRBV20-1; 10 positions agree with TRBD1. The germline CDR1 and CDR2 sequences are DFQATT and SNEGSKA (reference sequence). The ends lost 4 bases at V and 6 bases at J; junction bases unmatched: 9. There are 15 residues in the CDR3. This chain's CDR3 is CSAIPRQGAGNEQFF. The CDR3 coding sequence is TGCAGTGCTATCCCCCGACAGGGGGCGGGCAATGAGCAGTTCTTC.

This clonotype appeared many times. This chain connects TRBV28 to TRBJ2-5; TRBD1 matches at 8 bases. This CDR3 is built from 13 residues. V was clipped by 5 bases and J by 5 bases; unmatched bases: 4. CDR1 and CDR2 from the germline V gene are MDHEN and SYDVKM. The CDR3 protein is CASSLRGPETQYF. The CDR3 DNA sequence: TGTGCCAGCAGTCTCAGGGGGCCGGAGACCCAGTACTTC.

The chain links TRBV25-1 to TRBJ2-1; no firm D call. The CDR3 loop spans 13 amino acids. Deletions cut 7 bases from V and 9 bases from J, with 16 bases between. The germline V gene encodes CDR1 MGHDK and CDR2 SYGVNS. The CDR3 reads CASNHPGSGEQFF. CDR3 bases: TGTGCCAGCAACCACCCCGGCTCCGGTGAGCAGTTCTTC.

This clonotype was observed at least ten times. The chain has TRBV20-1 and TRBJ2-2, with D unresolved. Trimming cost V 0 bases and J 7 bases, with 9 bases left between them. The CDR3 is 13 residues long. Germline V gene sequence: CDR1 DFQATT, CDR2 SNEGSKA (reference sequence). The CDR3 here is CSARDESIGELFF. The CDR3 bases are TGCAGTGCTAGAGACGAGTCGATCGGGGAGCTGTTTTTT.

The J gene is TRBJ2-5, the V gene TRBV20-1; 7 bases are a match to TRBD2. CDR3 length: 12 residues. Trimming removed 7 bases from V and 5 bases from J; junction bases left unmatched: 7. Germline CDR1 DFQATT, CDR2 SNEGSKA (reference sequence). CDR3 nucleotide sequence: TGCAGTGGAGGCGGACTAGACGAGACCCAGTACTTC. Translated: CSGGGLDETQYF.

The chain joins TRBV3-1 to TRBJ1-4; perhaps TRBD1 as D (5 bases). CDR3 size: 15 residues. Per germline, CDR1 LGHDT and CDR2 YNNKEL (reference sequence). The V end was cut by 0 bases, the J end by 8 bases, with 13 bases between. The CDR3 DNA follows: TGTGCCAGCAGCCAAGAGACAGTGCTGGAGGAAAAACTGTTTTTT. This encodes CASSQETVLEEKLFF.

The sample holds a few counts of this clonotype. CDR3 loop: CASSESGVTNEKLFF. In DNA form, the CDR3 reads TGTGCCAGCAGTGAATCGGGGGTAACTAATGAAAAACTGTTTTTT. The V call is TRBV2, the J call TRBJ1-4; a weak D match, TRBD1 (5 bases). The germline V gene has CDR1 SNHLY and CDR2 FYNNEI. The CDR3 is made up of 15 amino acids. Trimming removed 2 bases from V and 1 base from J, with 8 bases in between. Variable domain in full (rest from reference TRBV2 and TRBJ1-4): EPEVTQTPSHQVTQMGQEVILRCVPISNHLYFYWYRQILGQKVEFLVSFYNNEISEKSEIFDDQFSVERPDGSNFTLKIRSTKLEDSAMYFCASSESGVTNEKLFFGSGTQLSVL.

The table lists this clonotype with many counts. This chain uses TRBV28 with TRBJ2-5, with D hard to call. Germline V gene lookup returns CDR1 MDHEN and CDR2 SYDVKM. The CDR3 loop spans 14 amino acids. Trimming shortened V by 2 bases and J by 4 bases, and 11 bases separated the two germline ends. CDR3: CASSLRWGIETQYF. DNA for the CDR3: TGTGCCAGCAGTTTAAGGTGGGGAATAGAGACCCAGTACTTC.

This clonotype was picked up many times. The J gene is TRBJ1-1, the V gene TRBV6-6; no clear D. CDR3 length equals 13 residues. V lost 5 bases and J 2 bases, leaving 9 bases between the germline ends. The germline V gene encodes CDR1 MNHNY and CDR2 SVGAGI (reference sequence). The CDR3 sequence is CASSAPINTEAFF. The CDR3 coding sequence is TGTGCCAGCAGTGCCCCGATCAACACTGAAGCTTTCTTT.

The table lists this clonotype with a few counts. This sequence joins TRBV12-3 or TRBV12-4 and TRBJ1-5; TRBD1 matches 7 bases. The CDR3 is made up of 15 amino acids. Germline trimming cut 5 bases from V and 1 base from J; bases unmatched to any gene: 5. CDR3 nucleotides: TGTGCCAGCAGTCCCGGGACAGCGAGCAATCAGCCCCAGCATTTT. Encoded protein: CASSPGTASNQPQHF.

This clonotype was counted only a few times. V usage is TRBV5-1 and J usage is TRBJ1-4; no reliable D call. The CDR3 totals 15 residues. With 3 bases removed from V and 2 bases from J, the gap between germline ends came to 11 bases. CDR1 is SGHRS, CDR2 YFSETQ, per germline. The CDR3 protein is CASSSDGVTNEKLFF. CDR3 DNA: TGCGCCAGCAGCTCCGACGGGGTGACTAATGAAAAACTGTTTTTT. Supplemented by reference TRBV5-1 and TRBJ1-4, the full variable domain reads KAGVTQTPRYLIKTRGQQVTLSCSPISGHRSVSWYQQTPGQGLQFLFEYFSETQRNKGNFPGRFSGRQFSNSRSEMNVSTLELGDSALYLCASSSDGVTNEKLFFGSGTQLSVL.

The table lists this clonotype with many counts. The V and J genes are TRBV7-2 and TRBJ2-7; D call uncertain. Trimming stripped 5 bases from V and 0 bases from J, with 14 bases between. Per germline, CDR1 SGHTA and CDR2 FQGNSA. The CDR3 contains 15 residues. CDR3 protein: CASSTGRKGSYEQYF. For the CDR3, the DNA is TGTGCCAGCAGCACCGGACGTAAAGGCTCCTACGAGCAGTACTTC.

The V gene is TRBV2, the J gene TRBJ2-3; D unresolved. V was cut by 1 base and J by 1 base, with 15 bases left in between. The CDR3 length is 17 residues. Germline V lookup: CDR1 SNHLY, CDR2 FYNNEI. CDR3 sequence reads: CASSEVGFSRGTDTQYF. The CDR3 nucleotides are TGTGCCAGCAGTGAAGTGGGGTTCTCCCGGGGCACAGATACGCAGTATTTT.

This clonotype was observed a few times. The rearrangement joins TRBV29-1 to TRBJ2-1; 12 nucleotides align to TRBD2. This CDR3 is built from 16 residues. The V segment lost 1 base and the J segment 2 bases; nucleotides outside the gene matches: 3. Germline CDR1 is SQVTM and CDR2 is ANQGSEA. CDR3 sequence: CSVEALAGGTYNEQFF. DNA for the CDR3: TGCAGCGTTGAAGCACTAGCGGGAGGAACCTACAATGAGCAGTTCTTC.

This clonotype has a handful of counts. The chain carries TRBV29-1 and TRBJ2-1; no clear D gene. Trimming took off 1 base at V and 3 bases at J, with 10 bases between the two ends. Germline-derived CDR1 and CDR2 are SQVTM and ANQGSEA. This CDR3 is 14 amino acids long. Written as DNA, the CDR3 is TGCAGCGTTGAAGGGGTCCAGCGCTACAATGAGCAGTTCTTC. Translating gives CSVEGVQRYNEQFF.

This clonotype was seen only a few times. The chain has TRBV5-1 and TRBJ2-6; D is possibly TRBD1 (5 bases). Trimming left V 4 bases short and J 2 bases short, with 10 bases between. This CDR3 is built from 15 residues. CDR1 and CDR2 (germline): SGHRS, YFSETQ. The CDR3 DNA sequence: TGCGCCAGCAGCACCCAGGGTCCTGGGGCCAACGTCCTGACTTTC. As protein: CASSTQGPGANVLTF.

This chain joins TRBV21-1 and TRBJ2-1; the D segment call TRBD2 is taken from the table without a DNA check. TRBV21-1 is a documented pseudogene. The length of the CDR3 is 16 residues. CDR3 sequence: CASSKVCLAGGNEQFF. The CDR3 bases are TGTGCCAGCAGCAAAGTTTGTCTAGCGGGAGGCAATGAGCAGTTCTTC.

This clonotype has more than one count but fewer than ten. V usage is TRBV20-1 and J usage is TRBJ2-4; 7 bases agree with TRBD1. The CDR3 sequence is 14 residues long. Germline-derived CDR1 and CDR2 are DFQATT and SNEGSKA (reference sequence). V gave up 6 bases and J gave up 3 bases; unmatched junction bases: 8. CDR3 residues: CSALTGKVKNIQYF. CDR3 DNA: TGCAGTGCCCTGACAGGGAAGGTCAAAAACATTCAGTACTTC.

This clonotype turned up a few times. This rearrangement joins TRBV3-1 to TRBJ2-5; D ambiguous. Near its end, the DNA agrees better with TRBJ2-7, so the J call may be wrong. The germline V gene has CDR1 LGHDT and CDR2 YNNKEL (reference sequence). The CDR3 totals 14 residues. The CDR3 DNA reads as TGTGCCAGCAGGGGGTCCTCGAGCTCCTACGAGCAGTACTTC. Translation: CASRGSSSSYEQYF.

As DNA, the CDR3 is TGTGCCAGCAGTTACTCGATTCCGGGAAGCTCCTACGAGCAGTACTTC. Translating it yields CASSYSIPGSSYEQYF. The V call is TRBV6-5, the J call TRBJ2-7; D is perhaps TRBD2 (5 bases). The V end was cut by 0 bases, the J end by 0 bases, with 12 bases between. The CDR3 length is 16 residues. From germline, CDR1 is MNHEY and CDR2 SVGAGI.

This clonotype was observed a few times. The chain combines TRBV6-2 or TRBV6-3 with TRBJ2-5; 11 bases fit TRBD2. The J call may be in error: the DNA end matches TRBJ2-1 better. Germline lookup yields CDR1 MNHEY and CDR2 SVGEGT. CDR3 size: 14 residues. The CDR3 loop is CASSPPVAGGEQFF. In DNA form, the CDR3 reads TGTGCCAGCAGCCCTCCTGTAGCGGGAGGGGAGCAGTTCTTC.

This clonotype has just a few counts. The chain combines TRBV10-3 with TRBJ2-5; 8 bases fit TRBD2. The J call may be faulty, since TRBJ2-7 better matches the DNA end. This CDR3 has 16 amino acids. CDR1 ENHRY and CDR2 SYGVKD come from the germline V gene. CDR3 bases: TGTGCCATCAGTGAGGGGAGCGGGAGAGGGCGAGACGAGCAGTACTTC. Translated, it gives CAISEGSGRGRDEQYF.